What follows is one T cell receptor beta chain and its context. These data come from a study of CD8 T cells in Susac syndrome. The RNA input was roughly 0.45 to 1 ug, and it was reverse transcribed with random hexamers. MiXCR, run by TCRdb on the immunoSEQ multiplex PCR reads, gives a single entry per CDR3 protein. The table lists about 130,000 distinct CDR3 sequences, 94% of them singletons, with around 0.13% in the top ten. This CDR3 comprises 10 residues. V was shortened by 6 bases and J by 9 bases, with 8 bases between the two germline ends. The germline CDR1 and CDR2 sequences are MRHNA and SNTAGT.

Sequences were obtained from CD4+ T cells from PBMCs. The chain couples TRBV6-4 to TRBJ2-5, with a tentative D call TRBD1 (5 bases). This sequence originates from a human donor with multiple sclerosis. DNA of the CDR3: TGTGCCAGCAGGCAAGGGGCCCAGTACTTC. Translation: CASRQGAQYF.